The entry below describes one T cell receptor beta chain. The table came from immunoSEQ multiplex PCR; TCRdb's copy has only in-frame clones and leaves some out. The sample shows some 73,000 clones, almost 85% of them seen only once. This record comes from a study of blood T cell repertoires in COVID-19. The length of the CDR3 is 13 residues. The germline CDR1 and CDR2 sequences are ENHRY and SYGVKD. The germline V and J ends were trimmed by 4 bases and 4 bases, with 10 bases remaining between them. Input material: peripheral blood. This sequence joins TRBV10-3 and TRBJ2-5, with a weak D call TRBD2 (6 bases). This receptor was identified in a man aged 45-65 years with COVID-19, enrolled during active disease. The CDR3 DNA follows: TGTGCCATCAGTGGACTAGTCTCAGAGACCCAGTACTTC. This translates into CAISGLVSETQYF.